The 26 T cell receptor beta chains below were found in one sample sequenced in a study of blood T cells in healthy people across ages. Through a sample-barcoded 5' primer and a J-beta primer mix, a second PCR was run for roughly 6 to 12 cycles. Using its own MiXCR run on the 5' RACE reads, TCRdb lists one record per CDR3 protein. The data contain some 690,000 distinct CDR3 sequences, about a fifth of them singletons. The specimen was blood. These receptors all come from a man aged 65 to 79 in good health.

The V call is TRBV6-6, the J call TRBJ1-6, with unresolved D. V was cut by 4 bases and J by 9 bases, with 10 bases left in between. In germline, CDR1 is MNHNY, CDR2 SVGAGI (reference sequence). CDR3 size: 13 residues. This chain's CDR3 is CASSSGGSSPLHF. CDR3 coding DNA: TGTGCCAGCAGTTCCGGAGGGTCTTCACCCCTCCACTTT.

The chain couples TRBV7-9 to TRBJ1-4; D is possibly TRBD1 (5 bases). The ends were cut back, 2 bases at V and 5 bases at J, with 12 bases in the middle. CDR3 size: 15 residues. The germline V gene encodes CDR1 SEHNR and CDR2 FQNEAQ (reference sequence). This CDR3 reads CASSLLQGSNEKLFF. The CDR3, as DNA: TGTGCCAGCAGCTTACTCCAGGGCTCAAATGAAAAACTGTTTTTT.

With respect to this clonotype: A junction end diverges from the germline sequence, so it may reflect a read error. This rearrangement joins TRBV10-3 to TRBJ2-7, with a tentative D call TRBD2 (5 bases). The CDR3 consists of 12 residues. CDR1 ENHRY and CDR2 SYGVKD come from the germline V gene. The CDR3 reads CASREDSYEQCF. DNA for the CDR3: TGTGCCTCACGGGAAGACTCCTACGAGCAGTGCTTC.

This clonotype was observed at least ten times. An end of the junction does not agree with germline; a read error may underlie this. The chain has TRBV5-1 and TRBJ1-1, with D possibly TRBD1 on 6 matching bases. The CDR3 covers 14 residues. Per the germline V gene, CDR1 is SGHRS and CDR2 is YFSETQ. CDR3 nucleotide sequence: TGTGCCAGCAGCTTACCGGGACAGAACACTGAAGCTTTCTTT. It encodes CASSLPGQNTEAFF.

The chain couples TRBV6-6 to TRBJ1-5; possibly TRBD1 for D (6 bases). The length of the CDR3 is 15 residues. Trimming stripped 2 bases from V and 7 bases from J, with 15 bases between. Germline CDR1 reads MNHNY; CDR2 reads SVGAGI (reference sequence). In DNA, the CDR3 is TGTGCCAGCAGTTACCTAGGACAGCCTAAGCAGCCCCAGCATTTT. It codes for CASSYLGQPKQPQHF.

This clonotype has a count of ten or more. The V gene is TRBV3-1, the J gene TRBJ2-7; 7 bases are shared with TRBD1. Germline lookup yields CDR1 LGHDT and CDR2 YNNKEL (reference sequence). V was clipped by 1 base and J by 2 bases; unmatched bases: 2. The CDR3 contains 14 residues. The CDR3 sequence: CASSQGGGAYEQYF. The DNA of the CDR3 is TGTGCCAGCAGCCAAGGAGGGGGCGCCTACGAGCAGTACTTC.

To note about this clonotype: The CDR3 ends on some other residue instead of the conserved phenylalanine or tryptophan, so this is likely a read error. V is TRBV19 and J is TRBJ2-1; D gene uncertain. Germline loops: CDR1 LNHDA, CDR2 SQIVND (reference sequence). V lost 1 base, J lost 10 bases, and 11 bases lay in between. There are 13 residues in the CDR3. CDR3 protein: CASSIAEYGEQFL. DNA for the CDR3: TGTGCCAGTAGTATAGCCGAATACGGCGAGCAGTTCCTC.

The rearrangement uses TRBV12-3 or TRBV12-4 and TRBJ1-2, with 7 nucleotides matching TRBD1. The CDR3 is 16 amino acids. The ends lost 2 bases at V and 6 bases at J; junction bases unmatched: 12. The CDR3 spells CASSLSLGQSDDGYTF. The CDR3 coding sequence is TGTGCCAGCAGTTTAAGCCTGGGACAGAGCGATGATGGCTACACCTTC.

This clonotype has a handful of counts. The chain is built from TRBV20-1 and TRBJ2-7; a possible D gene is TRBD2 (6 bases). The V gene lost 1 base and the J gene lost 0 bases, with 10 bases spanning the gap. The germline V gene encodes CDR1 DFQATT and CDR2 SNEGSKA (reference sequence). CDR3 length: 14 amino acids. CDR3 bases: TGCAGTGCTAGAGCAGACGGGGGCTCCTACGAGCAGTACTTC. Residues: CSARADGGSYEQYF.

CDR3 DNA sequence: TGTGCCAGCAGCCCCCGGGGGCTCGGGGAGCTGTTTTTT. It encodes CASSPRGLGELFF. The V gene is TRBV9, the J gene TRBJ2-2; possibly TRBD1 or TRBD2 for D (6 bases each). Germline V gene lookup returns CDR1 SGDLS and CDR2 YYNGEE. The CDR3 extends over 13 amino acids. V was clipped by 4 bases and J by 7 bases, with 11 bases between them.

The sample holds a few counts of this clonotype. The rearrangement links TRBV13 to TRBJ2-7; D ambiguous. Germline CDR1 PRHDT, CDR2 FYEKMQ (reference sequence). The CDR3 runs to 14 residues. V lost 1 base to trimming and J lost 7 bases, with 14 bases between them. The CDR3, as DNA: TGTGCCAGCAGCTTAGAGACGGGTTTGGGAGAGCAGTACTTC. This translates into CASSLETGLGEQYF.

J is TRBJ2-1 and V is TRBV6-5; possibly TRBD2 for D (5 bases). The CDR3 runs to 15 residues. Germline CDR1 and CDR2: MNHEY and SVGAGI. Trimming cost V 5 bases and J 8 bases, with 19 bases left between them. This CDR3 reads CASSLGLVGSDEQFF. As DNA, the CDR3 is TGTGCCAGCAGTCTCGGACTCGTGGGGAGCGATGAGCAGTTCTTC.

This clonotype was observed a few times. The chain joins TRBV5-1 to TRBJ1-4; D perhaps matches TRBD1 (5 bases). The CDR3 sequence is 15 residues long. Trimming stripped 5 bases from V and 3 bases from J, with 14 bases between. Germline loops: CDR1 SGHRS, CDR2 YFSETQ. The CDR3 sequence: CASSTTERANEKLFF. Written as DNA, the CDR3 is TGCGCCAGCAGTACGACAGAAAGGGCTAATGAAAAACTGTTTTTT.

Only a few counts were recorded for this clonotype. The rearrangement joins TRBV6-5 to TRBJ2-1, with 11 bases aligning to TRBD1. Germline CDR1 and CDR2: MNHEY and SVGAGI. CDR3 length: 15 residues. The junction had 8 bases not matched to a gene; V was cut back by 7 bases and J by 6 bases. The CDR3 bases are TGTGCCAGCAAAGGAACCGGGACAGGGGGCAATGAGCAGTTCTTC. Its protein product is CASKGTGTGGNEQFF.

The chain joins TRBV6-2 or TRBV6-3 to TRBJ2-7; D might be TRBD1 (6 bases). The germline gives CDR1 MNHEY, CDR2 SVGEGT. The V gene lost 7 bases and the J gene lost 3 bases, with 19 bases spanning the gap. The CDR3 loop spans 15 amino acids. Written as DNA, the CDR3 is TGTGCCAGCACGCCGGGCCCGGGGACAAACTACGAGCAGTACTTC. It specifies CASTPGPGTNYEQYF.

This clonotype was seen a handful of times. V is TRBV5-1 and J is TRBJ1-4, with D unclear. V lost 4 bases and J 0 bases, leaving 10 bases between the germline ends. The CDR3 runs to 15 residues. Germline lookup yields CDR1 SGHRS and CDR2 YFSETQ. The DNA of the CDR3 is TGCGCCAGCAGCGGGAACAGCGCAACTAATGAAAAACTGTTTTTT. The encoded protein is CASSGNSATNEKLFF.

About this clonotype: One end of the junction varies from germline; a read error may be responsible. V usage is TRBV7-9 and J usage is TRBJ1-2; no definite D call. Per the germline V gene, CDR1 is SEHNR and CDR2 is FQNEAQ (reference sequence). The CDR3 sequence is 14 residues long. CDR3 sequence reads: CASSPSTVNYGYTF. The CDR3 coding sequence is TGCGCCAGCAGCCCCTCAACAGTTAACTATGGCTACACCTTC. The full variable domain, its missing parts supplied by reference TRBV7-9 and TRBJ1-2, is DTGVSQNPRHKITKRGQNVTFRCDPISEHNRLYWYRQTLGQGPEFLTYFQNEAQLEKSRLLSDRFSAERPKGSFSTLEIQRTEQGDSAMYLCASSPSTVNYGYTFGSGTRLTVV.

The J gene is TRBJ1-2, the V gene TRBV24-1; D possibly corresponds to TRBD1 (5 bases). CDR1 KGHDR and CDR2 SFDVKD come from the germline V gene. Trimming cost V 4 bases and J 7 bases, with 12 bases left between them. CDR3 length: 13 amino acids. CDR3 sequence (DNA): TGTGCCACCAGTGAGCGCGGGACGTCTGGCTACACCTTC. Its protein is CATSERGTSGYTF.

Worth noting for this clonotype: An end of the junction does not agree with germline; a read error may underlie this. This chain connects TRBV12-3 or TRBV12-4 to TRBJ2-4, with D possibly matching TRBD2 (5 bases). The CDR3 has 16 residues. The CDR3, as DNA: TGTGCCGGCAGTTTTGCGGCAGGAGGATCCAAAAACATTCAGTACTTC. Amino acid sequence: CAGSFAAGGSKNIQYF.

V usage is TRBV20-1 and J usage is TRBJ1-2, with D possibly being TRBD1 (6 bases). Trimming took off 3 bases at V and 4 bases at J, with 15 bases between the two ends. Germline lookup yields CDR1 DFQATT and CDR2 SNEGSKA (reference sequence). The CDR3 consists of 14 residues. Here the CDR3 reads CSASLGQPIYGYTF. The CDR3 DNA is TGCAGTGCTAGCCTCGGACAGCCGATCTATGGCTACACCTTC.

This clonotype has at least ten counts. The V call is TRBV6-2 or TRBV6-3, the J call TRBJ2-5; 8 nucleotides align to TRBD2. TRBJ2-7 explains the end of the DNA better; the J call may be wrong. CDR3 size: 15 residues. The germline gives CDR1 MNHEY, CDR2 SVGEGT. Written as DNA, the CDR3 is TGTGCCAGCAGTTCCGGAGGCGGGGGGACATACGAGCAGTACGTC. Protein product: CASSSGGGGTYEQYV.

The chain employs TRBV29-1 and TRBJ2-3, with D perhaps being TRBD1 or TRBD2 (5 bases each). V was clipped by 3 bases and J by 3 bases, with 13 bases between them. Germline V gives CDR1 SQVTM, CDR2 ANQGSEA. The CDR3 length is 14 residues. The CDR3 protein is CSVEGVGNTDTQYF. The CDR3 region has the DNA TGCAGCGTTGAGGGGGTCGGGAATACAGATACGCAGTATTTT.

This clonotype was recorded a few times. The chain combines TRBV24-1 with TRBJ2-5; D gene ambiguous. The J call is uncertain, as TRBJ2-1 better fits the DNA end. This CDR3 has 16 residues. Germline loops: CDR1 KGHDR, CDR2 SFDVKD. CDR3 DNA: TGTGCCACCAGTGATCGGGCCACCTCGGGCTACAATGAGCAGTTCTTC. Translated, it gives CATSDRATSGYNEQFF.

This clonotype was seen a few times. The V call is TRBV6-5, the J call TRBJ2-1; 9 positions agree with TRBD2. CDR3 length equals 17 residues. Germline CDR1 and CDR2: MNHEY and SVGAGI. The junction had 7 bases not matched to a gene; V was cut back by 0 bases and J by 4 bases. This chain's CDR3 is CASSYSWASGEYNEQFF. In nucleotides, the CDR3 is TGTGCCAGCAGTTACTCGTGGGCTAGCGGGGAATACAATGAGCAGTTCTTC.

This clonotype has only a few counts. The V gene is TRBV3-1, the J gene TRBJ2-3, with D tentatively TRBD2 (6 bases). The CDR3 is 14 amino acids. Germline V lookup: CDR1 LGHDT, CDR2 YNNKEL (reference sequence). The V end lost 1 base, the J end lost 12 bases, and 17 bases lay between the germline ends. The CDR3 DNA reads TGTGCCAGCAGCCAAGGGACTAAATCCGTTCTACAGTATTTT. It translates to CASSQGTKSVLQYF.

This chain uses TRBV7-8 with TRBJ1-1; 9 bases are a match to TRBD1. CDR3 size: 15 residues. Germline CDR1 SGHVS, CDR2 FQNEAQ. Germline trimming cut 5 bases from V and 4 bases from J; bases unmatched to any gene: 8. CDR3 residues: CASSPRDRVITEAFF. DNA of the CDR3: TGTGCCAGCAGCCCAAGGGACAGGGTGATCACTGAAGCTTTCTTT.